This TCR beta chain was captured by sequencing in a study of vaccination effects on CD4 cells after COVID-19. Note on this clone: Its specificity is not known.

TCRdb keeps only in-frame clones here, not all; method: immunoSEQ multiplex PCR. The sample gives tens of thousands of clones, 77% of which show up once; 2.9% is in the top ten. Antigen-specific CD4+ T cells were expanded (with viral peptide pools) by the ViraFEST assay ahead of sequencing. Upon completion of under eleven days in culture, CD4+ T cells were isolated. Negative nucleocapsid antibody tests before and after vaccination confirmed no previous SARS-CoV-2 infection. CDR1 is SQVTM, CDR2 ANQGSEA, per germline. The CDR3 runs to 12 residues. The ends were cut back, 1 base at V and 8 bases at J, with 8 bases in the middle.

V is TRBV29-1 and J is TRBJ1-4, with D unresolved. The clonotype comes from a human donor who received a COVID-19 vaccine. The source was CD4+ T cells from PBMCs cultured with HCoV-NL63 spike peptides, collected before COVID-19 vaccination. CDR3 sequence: CSVEGLGEKLFF. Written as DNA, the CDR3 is TGCAGCGTTGAAGGGCTAGGGGAAAAACTGTTTTTT.